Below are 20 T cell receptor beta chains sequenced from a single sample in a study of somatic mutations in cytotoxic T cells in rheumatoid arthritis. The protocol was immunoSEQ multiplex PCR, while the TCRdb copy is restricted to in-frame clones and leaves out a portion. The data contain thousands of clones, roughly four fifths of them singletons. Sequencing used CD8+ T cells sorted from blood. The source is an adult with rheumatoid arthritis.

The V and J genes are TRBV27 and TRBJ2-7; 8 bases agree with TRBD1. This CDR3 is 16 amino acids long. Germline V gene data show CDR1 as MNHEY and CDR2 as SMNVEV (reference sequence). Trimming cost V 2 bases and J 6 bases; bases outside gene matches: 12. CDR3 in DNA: TGTGCCAGCAGTTTAGCGGCTAGGACAGGGCTTTTCGAGCAGTACTTC. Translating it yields CASSLAARTGLFEQYF.

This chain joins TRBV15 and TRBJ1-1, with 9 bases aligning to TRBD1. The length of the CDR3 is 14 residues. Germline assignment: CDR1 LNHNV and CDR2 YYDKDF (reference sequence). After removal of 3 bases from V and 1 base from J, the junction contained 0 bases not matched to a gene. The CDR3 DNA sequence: TGTGCCACCAGCAGGGACAGGGGGAACACTGAAGCTTTCTTT. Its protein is CATSRDRGNTEAFF.

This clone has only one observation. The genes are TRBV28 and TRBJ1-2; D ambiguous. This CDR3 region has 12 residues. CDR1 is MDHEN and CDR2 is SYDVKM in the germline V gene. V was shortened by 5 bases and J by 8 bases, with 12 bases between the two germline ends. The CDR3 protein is CASSPFVNGYTF. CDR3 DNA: TGTGCCAGCAGTCCCTTTGTAAACGGCTACACCTTC.

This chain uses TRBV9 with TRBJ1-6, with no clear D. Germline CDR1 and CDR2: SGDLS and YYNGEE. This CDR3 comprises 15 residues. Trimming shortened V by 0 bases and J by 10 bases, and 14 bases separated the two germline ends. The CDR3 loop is CASSVVGQVGSPLHF. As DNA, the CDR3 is TGTGCCAGCAGCGTAGTAGGGCAGGTGGGATCACCCCTCCACTTT.

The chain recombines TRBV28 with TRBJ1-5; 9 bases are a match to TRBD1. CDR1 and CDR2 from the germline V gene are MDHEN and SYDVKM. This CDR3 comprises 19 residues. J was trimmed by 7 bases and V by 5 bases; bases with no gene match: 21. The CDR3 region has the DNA TGTGCCAGCAGTCCGACTTCGGGACAGGGCCTTCCTTCCCGACAGCCCCAGCATTTT. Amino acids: CASSPTSGQGLPSRQPQHF.

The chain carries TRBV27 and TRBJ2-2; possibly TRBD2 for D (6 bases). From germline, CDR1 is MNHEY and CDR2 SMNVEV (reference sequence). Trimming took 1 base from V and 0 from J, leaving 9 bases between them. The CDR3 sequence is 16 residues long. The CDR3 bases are TGTGCCAGCAGTTTATACCCGGGGGCGAACACCGGGGAGCTGTTTTTT. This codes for CASSLYPGANTGELFF.

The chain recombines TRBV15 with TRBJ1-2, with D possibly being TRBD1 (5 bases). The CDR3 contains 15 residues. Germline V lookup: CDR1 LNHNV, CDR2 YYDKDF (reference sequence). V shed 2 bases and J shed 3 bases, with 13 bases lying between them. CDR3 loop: CATSRPTLGDYGYTF. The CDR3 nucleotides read TGTGCCACCAGCAGACCCACCCTGGGGGACTATGGCTACACCTTC.

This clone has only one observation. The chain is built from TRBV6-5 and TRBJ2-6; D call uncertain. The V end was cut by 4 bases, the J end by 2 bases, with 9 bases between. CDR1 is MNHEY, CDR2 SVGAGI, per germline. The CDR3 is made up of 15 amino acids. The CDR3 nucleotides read TGTGCCAGCAGTTCGTCGGTCCCTGGGGCCAACGTCCTGACTTTC. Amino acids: CASSSSVPGANVLTF.

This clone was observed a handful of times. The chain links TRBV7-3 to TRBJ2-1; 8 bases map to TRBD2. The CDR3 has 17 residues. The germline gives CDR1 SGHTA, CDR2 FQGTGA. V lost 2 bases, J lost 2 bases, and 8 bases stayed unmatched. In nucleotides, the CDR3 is TGTGCCAGCAGCTTACCCGTAGCGGGGCAGACCTACAATGAGCAGTTCTTC. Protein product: CASSLPVAGQTYNEQFF. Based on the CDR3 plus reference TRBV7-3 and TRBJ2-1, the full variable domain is GAGVSQTPSNKVTEKGKYVELRCDPISGHTALYWYRQSLGQGPEFLIYFQGTGAADDSGLPNDRFFAVRPEGSVSTLKIQRTERGDSAVYLCASSLPVAGQTYNEQFFGPGTRLTVL.

The CDR3 spells CASKGQWGPYEQYF. The DNA for the CDR3 is TGTGCCAGCAAAGGACAGTGGGGCCCCTACGAGCAGTACTTC. J is TRBJ2-7 and V is TRBV28; possible D gene TRBD1, 6 bases. V was cut by 7 bases and J by 2 bases, with 15 bases left in between. The CDR3 sequence is 14 residues long. Germline V gives CDR1 MDHEN, CDR2 SYDVKM.

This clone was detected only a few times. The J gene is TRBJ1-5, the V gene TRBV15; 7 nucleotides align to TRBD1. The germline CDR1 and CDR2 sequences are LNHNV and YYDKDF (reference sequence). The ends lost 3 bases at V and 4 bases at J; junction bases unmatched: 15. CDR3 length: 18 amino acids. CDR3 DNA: TGTGCCACCAGCAGTGATGAACCGGGACAGTGGGGGAATCAGCCCCAGCATTTT. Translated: CATSSDEPGQWGNQPQHF.

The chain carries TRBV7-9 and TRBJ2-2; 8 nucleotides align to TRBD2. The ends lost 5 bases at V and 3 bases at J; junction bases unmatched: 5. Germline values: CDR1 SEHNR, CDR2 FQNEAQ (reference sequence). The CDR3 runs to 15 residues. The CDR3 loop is CASSRGGLHTGELFF. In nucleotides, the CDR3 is TGTGCCAGCAGCCGCGGGGGGCTGCACACCGGGGAGCTGTTTTTT.

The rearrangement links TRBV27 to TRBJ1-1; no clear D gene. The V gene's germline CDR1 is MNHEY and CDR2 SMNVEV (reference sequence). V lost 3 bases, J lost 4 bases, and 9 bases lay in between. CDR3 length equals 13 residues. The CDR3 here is CASSFGSGTEAFF. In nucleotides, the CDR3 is TGTGCCAGCAGTTTTGGATCGGGCACTGAAGCTTTCTTT.

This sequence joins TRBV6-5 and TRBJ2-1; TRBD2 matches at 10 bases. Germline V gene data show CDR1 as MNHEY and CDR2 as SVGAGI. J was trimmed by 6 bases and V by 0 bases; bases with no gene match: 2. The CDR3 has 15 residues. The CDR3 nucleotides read TGTGCCAGCAGTTACTCTACTAGCGGGGCCAATGAGCAGTTCTTC. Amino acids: CASSYSTSGANEQFF.

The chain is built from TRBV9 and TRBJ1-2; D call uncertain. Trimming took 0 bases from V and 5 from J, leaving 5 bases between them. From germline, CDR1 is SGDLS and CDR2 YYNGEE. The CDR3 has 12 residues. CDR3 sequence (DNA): TGTGCCAGCAGCGTAGGGCGATATGGCTACACCTTC. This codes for CASSVGRYGYTF.

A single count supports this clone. CDR3 coding DNA: TGCAGTGCTCAGAACTACTTTATGTACTTC. Translation: CSAQNYFMYF. This rearrangement joins TRBV20-1 to TRBJ2-7; D not resolved. Germline values: CDR1 DFQATT, CDR2 SNEGSKA (reference sequence). Trimming stripped 5 bases from V and 12 bases from J, with 14 bases between. The CDR3 runs to 10 residues.

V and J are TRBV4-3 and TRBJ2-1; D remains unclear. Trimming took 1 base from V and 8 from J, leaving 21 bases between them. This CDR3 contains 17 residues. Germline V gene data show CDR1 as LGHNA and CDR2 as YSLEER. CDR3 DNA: TGCGCCAGCAGCCAAGGAGTAATCCTTCAAGGAATAGATGAGCAGTTCTTC. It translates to CASSQGVILQGIDEQFF.

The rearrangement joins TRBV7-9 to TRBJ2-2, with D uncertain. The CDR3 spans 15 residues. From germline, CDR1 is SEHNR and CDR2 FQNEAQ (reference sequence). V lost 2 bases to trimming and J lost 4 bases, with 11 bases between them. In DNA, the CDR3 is TGTGCCAGCAGCTTATTATCCGGTACCACCGGGGAGCTGTTTTTT. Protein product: CASSLLSGTTGELFF.

The CDR3 reads CASSLGAPSGGFSSYEQYF. CDR3 sequence (DNA): TGTGCCAGCAGTCTAGGGGCCCCTTCAGGGGGATTTTCCTCCTACGAGCAGTACTTC. V usage is TRBV27 and J usage is TRBJ2-7; 7 nucleotides line up with TRBD1. The CDR3 sequence is 19 residues long. CDR1 is MNHEY, CDR2 SMNVEV, per germline (reference sequence). Trimming cost V 5 bases and J 0 bases; bases outside gene matches: 19.

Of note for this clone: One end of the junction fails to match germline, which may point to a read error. CDR3: CATSGSPDGQSLSSPSF. The CDR3 bases are TGTGCCACCAGCGGCTCACCCGACGGACAGTCATTATCGTCCCCCAGCTTT. The chain combines TRBV15 with TRBJ1-1; TRBD1 is a possible D gene (6 bases). Per germline, CDR1 LNHNV and CDR2 YYDKDF (reference sequence). The CDR3 extends over 17 amino acids.